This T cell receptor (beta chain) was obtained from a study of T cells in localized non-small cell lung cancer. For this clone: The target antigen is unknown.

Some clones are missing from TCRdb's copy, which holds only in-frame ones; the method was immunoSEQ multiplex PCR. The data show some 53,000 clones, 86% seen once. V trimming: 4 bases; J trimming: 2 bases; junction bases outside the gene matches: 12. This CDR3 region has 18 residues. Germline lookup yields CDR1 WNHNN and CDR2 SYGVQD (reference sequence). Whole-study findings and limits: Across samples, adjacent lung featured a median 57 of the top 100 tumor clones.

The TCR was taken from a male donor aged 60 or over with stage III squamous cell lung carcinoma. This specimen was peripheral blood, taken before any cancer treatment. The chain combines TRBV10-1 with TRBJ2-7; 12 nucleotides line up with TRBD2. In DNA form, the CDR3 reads TGCGCCAGCAGTGCGACTAGCGGGAGCCTTAACCTAACCTACGAGCAGTACTTC. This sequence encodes CASSATSGSLNLTYEQYF.